Following are 15 T cell receptor beta chains from one sample sequenced in a study of lymphopenia after photon versus proton radiotherapy (dated by TCRdb to between 2018 and 2021). Libraries came from the immunoSEQ multiplex PCR assay. TCRdb stores this immuneACCESS table with in-frame sequences only. Part of the clones is absent; in the studies checked, under half of the shortfall reflects unresolved V genes, and no reason is known for the rest. This sample lists approximately 150,000 clones; 70% to 90% were detected once. The top ten hold around 5.1% of the sample. Sequencing was performed on peripheral blood, taken from a patient treated with photon-based radiotherapy. Source of these receptors: a man aged 50 to 60 with gastric cancer.

This chain uses TRBV5-4 with TRBJ2-1; TRBD2 matches 7 bases. Germline loops: CDR1 SGHNT, CDR2 YYREEE (reference sequence). The V gene end was trimmed by 0 bases and the J gene end by 4 bases; junction bases not matched to a gene: 7. The CDR3 spans 16 residues. CDR3 region: CASSLAVIAGYNEQFF. The CDR3 nucleotides are TGTGCCAGCAGCTTGGCCGTGATAGCGGGTTACAATGAGCAGTTCTTC. The complete variable domain, with remaining parts taken from reference TRBV5-4 and TRBJ2-1, reads ETGVTQSPTHLIKTRGQQVTLRCSSQSGHNTVSWYQQALGQGPQFIFQYYREEENGRGNFPPRFSGLQFPNYSSELNVNALELDDSALYLCASSLAVIAGYNEQFFGPGTRLTVL.

This chain links TRBV25-1 with TRBJ2-7, with D tentatively TRBD1 (6 bases). The germline gives CDR1 MGHDK, CDR2 SYGVNS. V was shortened by 7 bases and J by 0 bases, with 10 bases between the two germline ends. This CDR3 is 13 amino acids long. This CDR3 is CASMDSNSYEQYF. CDR3 DNA sequence: TGTGCCAGCATGGACAGCAACTCCTACGAGCAGTACTTC.

This clone was recorded many times. The chain recombines TRBV9 with TRBJ2-2, with 8 bases that match TRBD2. V lost 0 bases to trimming and J lost 4 bases; unmatched junction nucleotides: 8. The CDR3 covers 17 residues. Germline V gene sequence: CDR1 SGDLS, CDR2 YYNGEE. The CDR3 region is CASSVGQAGVGTGELFF. CDR3 in DNA: TGTGCCAGCAGCGTAGGACAAGCGGGAGTGGGCACCGGGGAGCTGTTTTTT.

The chain combines TRBV27 with TRBJ1-1; TRBD1 might be the D (5 bases). The CDR3 is 13 residues long. Trimming removed 6 bases from V and 2 bases from J, with 10 bases in between. Per the germline V gene, CDR1 is MNHEY and CDR2 is SMNVEV (reference sequence). The CDR3 sequence is CASRGVRNTEAFF. The CDR3 DNA reads TGTGCCAGCAGGGGGGTAAGAAACACTGAAGCTTTCTTT.

V and J are TRBV6-6 and TRBJ1-1; no clear D. From germline, CDR1 is MNHNY and CDR2 SVGAGI (reference sequence). The CDR3 consists of 15 residues. With 2 bases removed from V and 2 bases from J, the gap between germline ends came to 12 bases. CDR3 residues: CASSYPSGSNTEAFF. The CDR3 bases are TGTGCCAGCAGTTACCCCAGTGGGAGCAACACTGAAGCTTTCTTT.

This chain joins TRBV18 and TRBJ2-7; 7 bases are a match to TRBD1. Per the germline V gene, CDR1 is KGHSH and CDR2 is LQKENI. The CDR3 length is 15 residues. V was pared by 3 bases and J by 0 bases, with 5 bases of the junction left unmatched. The DNA of the CDR3 is TGTGCCAGCTCACCTTCGACAGGGTACTCCTACGAGCAGTACTTC. This gives the protein CASSPSTGYSYEQYF.

This chain joins TRBV5-1 and TRBJ1-3; D possibly corresponds to TRBD1 (6 bases). Germline V gene sequence: CDR1 SGHRS, CDR2 YFSETQ. The CDR3 covers 16 residues. Trimming took 0 bases from V and 5 from J, leaving 15 bases between them. CDR3 sequence: CASSLGSPGARNTIYF. In DNA form, the CDR3 reads TGCGCCAGCAGCTTGGGATCTCCGGGGGCGAGAAACACCATATATTTT.

The V gene is TRBV9, the J gene TRBJ2-5; D might be TRBD2 (5 bases). This CDR3 has 12 residues. CDR1 is SGDLS, CDR2 YYNGEE, per germline. The V end lost 4 bases, the J end lost 7 bases, and 11 bases lay between the germline ends. The CDR3 protein is CASSPGSGTQYF. As DNA, the CDR3 is TGTGCCAGCAGCCCGGGATCCGGGACCCAGTACTTC.

The chain has TRBV4-3 and TRBJ2-7; 7 bases match TRBD1. V lost 4 bases and J lost 2; bases outside the gene matches: 14. Germline lookup yields CDR1 LGHNA and CDR2 YSLEER. The CDR3 sequence is 17 residues long. The CDR3 loop is CASSLNTGTATTYEQYF. The CDR3 DNA follows: TGCGCCAGCAGCCTAAACACCGGGACAGCGACTACCTACGAGCAGTACTTC.

The V and J genes are TRBV28 and TRBJ2-5; TRBD2 matches 10 bases. This CDR3 region has 15 residues. Trimming removed 8 bases from V and 5 bases from J; junction bases left unmatched: 11. Germline V CDR1 and CDR2: MDHEN, SYDVKM. Here the CDR3 DNA reads TGTGCCAGCCGTGCGCTAGCGGGAGTTAGTGAGACCCAGTACTTC. This gives the protein CASRALAGVSETQYF.

This clone was observed once. The rearrangement joins TRBV11-2 to TRBJ2-7; 9 nucleotides align to TRBD1. The V and J ends lost 5 bases and 7 bases, in that order; junction bases with no gene match: 9. This CDR3 has 14 amino acids. The germline gives CDR1 SGHAT, CDR2 FQNNGV. CDR3 region: CASSRLQGAGEQYF. The CDR3 nucleotides are TGTGCCAGCAGCAGACTACAGGGGGCGGGTGAGCAGTACTTC.

V usage is TRBV7-9 and J usage is TRBJ1-1; D is ambiguous. Germline CDR1 and CDR2: SEHNR and FQNEAQ (reference sequence). This CDR3 has 14 residues. The germline V and J ends were trimmed by 1 base and 10 bases, with 16 bases remaining between them. The CDR3 loop is CASSLVLATIGAFF. As DNA, the CDR3 is TGTGCCAGCAGCTTAGTCTTAGCCACGATTGGAGCTTTCTTT.

The V gene is TRBV18, the J gene TRBJ2-7, with 9 bases matching TRBD2. Germline values: CDR1 KGHSH, CDR2 LQKENI. This CDR3 is built from 14 residues. After removal of 6 bases from V and 6 bases from J, the junction contained 9 bases not matched to a gene. The chain's CDR3 is CASSLSGSSPEQYF. CDR3 bases: TGTGCCAGCTCCCTTAGCGGGAGTAGCCCCGAGCAGTACTTC.

This clone was detected only a few times. The chain links TRBV25-1 to TRBJ2-7; TRBD1 matches 12 bases. The germline CDR1 and CDR2 sequences are MGHDK and SYGVNS. V was pared by 6 bases and J by 4 bases, with 4 bases of the junction left unmatched. The length of the CDR3 is 14 residues. CDR3 region: CASRGQGARYEQYF. In DNA form, the CDR3 reads TGTGCCAGCAGGGGACAGGGGGCGCGGTACGAGCAGTACTTC.

This chain connects TRBV19 to TRBJ2-3; D possibly corresponds to TRBD2 (5 bases). CDR1 LNHDA and CDR2 SQIVND come from the germline V gene (reference sequence). Deletions cut 2 bases from V and 2 bases from J, with 17 bases between. This CDR3 contains 17 residues. Here the CDR3 DNA reads TGTGCCAGTAGTATAAAACGGACTGATGGAGACACAGATACGCAGTATTTT. Amino acid sequence: CASSIKRTDGDTDTQYF.